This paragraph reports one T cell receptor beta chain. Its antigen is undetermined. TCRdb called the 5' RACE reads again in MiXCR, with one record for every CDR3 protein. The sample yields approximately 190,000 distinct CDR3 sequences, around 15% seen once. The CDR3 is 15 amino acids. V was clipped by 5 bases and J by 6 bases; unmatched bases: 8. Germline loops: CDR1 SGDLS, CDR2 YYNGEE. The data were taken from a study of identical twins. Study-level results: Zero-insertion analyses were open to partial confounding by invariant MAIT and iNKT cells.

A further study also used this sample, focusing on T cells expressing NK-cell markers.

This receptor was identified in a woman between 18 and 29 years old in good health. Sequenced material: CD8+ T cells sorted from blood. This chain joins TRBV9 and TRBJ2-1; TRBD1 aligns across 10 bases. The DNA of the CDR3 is TGTGCCAGCAGGGGAGAGACAGGGGGCTTCAATGAGCAGTTCTTC. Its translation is CASRGETGGFNEQFF.